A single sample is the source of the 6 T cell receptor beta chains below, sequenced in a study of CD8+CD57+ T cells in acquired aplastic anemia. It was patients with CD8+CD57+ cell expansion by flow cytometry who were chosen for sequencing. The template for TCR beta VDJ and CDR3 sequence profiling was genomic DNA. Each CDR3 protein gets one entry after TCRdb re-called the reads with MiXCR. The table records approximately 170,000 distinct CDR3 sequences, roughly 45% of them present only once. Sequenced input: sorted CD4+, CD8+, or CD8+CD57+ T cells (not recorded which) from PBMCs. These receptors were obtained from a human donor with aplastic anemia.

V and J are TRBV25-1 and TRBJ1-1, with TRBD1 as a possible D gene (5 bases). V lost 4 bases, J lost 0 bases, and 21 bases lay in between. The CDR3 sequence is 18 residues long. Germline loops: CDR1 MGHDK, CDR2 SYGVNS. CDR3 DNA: TGTGCCAGCAGTGCTAGGGGAGGTTCACGGAGCATGAACACTGAAGCTTTCTTT. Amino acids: CASSARGGSRSMNTEAFF.

This chain's CDR3 is CASSDRTENTYEQYF. The CDR3 DNA follows: TGTGCCAGCAGTGATCGGACAGAGAACACCTACGAGCAGTACTTC. The gene calls are TRBV25-1 and TRBJ2-7; a possible D gene is TRBD1 (6 bases). This CDR3 has 15 residues. Trimming stripped 3 bases from V and 2 bases from J, with 14 bases between. Germline CDR1 reads MGHDK; CDR2 reads SYGVNS.

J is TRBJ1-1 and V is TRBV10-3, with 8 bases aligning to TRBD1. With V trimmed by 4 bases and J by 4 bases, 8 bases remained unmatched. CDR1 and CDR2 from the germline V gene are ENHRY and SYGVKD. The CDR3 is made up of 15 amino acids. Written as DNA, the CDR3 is TGTGCCATCAGTGCGTCAGGGGGCGCGGGCACTGAAGCTTTCTTT. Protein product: CAISASGGAGTEAFF.

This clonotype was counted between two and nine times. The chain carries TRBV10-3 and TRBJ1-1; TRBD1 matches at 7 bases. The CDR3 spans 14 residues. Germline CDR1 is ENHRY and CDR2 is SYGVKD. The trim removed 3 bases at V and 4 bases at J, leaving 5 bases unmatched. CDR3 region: CAISEGGAGTEAFF. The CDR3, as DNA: TGTGCCATCAGTGAAGGGGGCGCGGGCACTGAAGCTTTCTTT.

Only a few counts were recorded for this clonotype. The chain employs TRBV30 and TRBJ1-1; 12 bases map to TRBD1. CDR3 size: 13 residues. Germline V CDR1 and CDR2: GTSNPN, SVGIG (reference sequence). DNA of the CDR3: TGTGCGAGGGGGACAGGGGGCTTCACTGAAGCTTTCTTT. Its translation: CARGTGGFTEAFF. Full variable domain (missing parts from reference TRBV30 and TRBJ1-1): SQTIHQWPATLVQPVGSPLSLECTVEGTSNPNLYWYRQAAGRGLQLLFYSVGIGQISSEVPQNLSASRPQDRQFILSSKKLLLSDSGFYLCARGTGGFTEAFFGQGTRLTVV.

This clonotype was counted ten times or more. The CDR3 DNA is TGTGCCAGCAGCCATAGCAGGTTGGCGTATGGCTACACCTTC. Encoded protein: CASSHSRLAYGYTF. V and J are TRBV3-1 and TRBJ1-2, with D unclear. This CDR3 has 14 residues. Trimming removed 3 bases from V and 5 bases from J, with 13 bases in between. Germline CDR1 LGHDT, CDR2 YNNKEL (reference sequence).